This T cell receptor (beta chain) was identified during a study of T cell clonotyping in hematopoietic cell transplantation. Findings and limits, study-wide: Broader posttransplant TCR repertoire diversity was predicted by graft donor and pretransplant recipient Inverse Simpson Index values. Recipient TCR diversity dropped after transplant; expanded clonotypes rose from day 30 to 180. Few recipient clonotypes overlapped donors; over 95% were de novo at given depth.

Samples: about 28 days before transplant, then days 30, 100 and 180 after. About this clone itself: The antigen is undetermined. A junction end diverges from the germline sequence, so it may reflect a read error.

The CDR3 has 11 residues. Looked up from germline, CDR1 is GTSNPN and CDR2 is SVGIG (reference sequence). Only in-frame clones appear in the TCRdb table, and some are missing; sequencing was by immunoSEQ multiplex PCR. This repertoire shows more than 15,000 clones, around 60% found once; its top ten account for 12%. This clonotype was obtained from a male patient aged 50 to 59 who had an allogeneic stem cell transplant from an unrelated donor, so T cells may come from the graft donor. Some clones in this sample may be carry-over from other donors' samples. J is TRBJ1-4 and V is TRBV30; no reliable D call. The starting material was PBMCs, obtained 30 days after allogeneic stem cell transplant. The CDR3 DNA reads as TGTACCTGGAGCGGAGTTGAAAAACTGCTTTTT. Protein product: CTWSGVEKLLF.